This T cell receptor (beta chain) comes out of a study of T cell responses to AZD1222 COVID-19 vaccine. Whole-study results and caveats: Baseline antibody screening turned up just a handful of seropositive AZD1222 recipients. Spike-specific TCR breadth and depth were elevated following two AZD1222 doses. Most donors were white British, females outnumbered males, and clonal diversity was possibly underestimated.

A word on this clone: Its antigen is not identified.

The protocol was immunoSEQ multiplex PCR, while the TCRdb copy is restricted to in-frame clones and leaves out a portion. The table shows approximately 120,000 clones, with approximately 88% occurring only once. Pooling covered second doses at about 4 or about 12 weeks. The TCR sequence derives from an adult who received the AZD1222 COVID-19 vaccine. The sequencing used peripheral blood, collected 28 days after the second AZD1222 dose.

The CDR3 is CASSYQAGGNYEQYF. The DNA for the CDR3 is TGTGCCAGCAGTTACCAGGCGGGGGGGAATTACGAGCAGTACTTC. The chain is built from TRBV6-5 and TRBJ2-7, with 9 positions matching TRBD2. The length of the CDR3 is 15 residues. Trimming removed 2 bases from V and 4 bases from J; junction bases left unmatched: 6. In germline, CDR1 is MNHEY, CDR2 SVGAGI.